This T cell receptor (beta chain) was sequenced during a study of lymphopenia after photon versus proton radiotherapy. The CDR3 extends over 12 amino acids. Trimming left V 4 bases short and J 10 bases short, with 14 bases between. In germline, CDR1 is GTSNPN, CDR2 SVGIG (reference sequence). Assay: immunoSEQ multiplex PCR; the TCRdb copy retains only in-frame clones and omits some. This table has 45,000 to 65,000 clones, around 83% appearing once. Turning to this clone: Its specificity is not known.

Regarding the study as a whole: Under photons, naive T cells and diversity fell while effector/memory populations rose.

Specimen: peripheral blood, collected from a patient treated with photon-based radiotherapy. The clonotype was recovered from a man aged 45-65 years with gastric cancer. The chain is built from TRBV30 and TRBJ2-1; the D gene is possibly TRBD1 (6 bases). CDR3 sequence reads: CAWTKGVGEQFF. The CDR3, as DNA: TGTGCCTGGACTAAGGGGGTGGGGGAGCAGTTCTTC.